This paragraph covers one T cell receptor (beta chain) sequence. The antigen is not known. Assay used: immunoSEQ multiplex PCR; TCRdb lists only in-frame clones, some missing. The sample has tens of thousands of clones; about 89% are singletons. This specimen belongs to a study of graft-versus-host responses after intestinal transplantation. The CDR3 is 14 amino acids. Trimming left V 3 bases short and J 6 bases short, with 15 bases between. Germline CDR1 reads MDHEN; CDR2 reads SYDVKM. V and J are TRBV28 and TRBJ2-7, with D possibly TRBD2 on 5 matching bases. Here the sequenced sample was unstimulated CD4+ T cells sorted from spleen or lymph node cells, taken before transplant. This sequence was found in a human donor who was the organ donor for an intestinal transplant. CDR3 amino acids: CASSFRIGISEQYF. The CDR3 DNA sequence: TGTGCCAGCAGTTTTCGAATCGGGATAAGCGAGCAGTACTTC.